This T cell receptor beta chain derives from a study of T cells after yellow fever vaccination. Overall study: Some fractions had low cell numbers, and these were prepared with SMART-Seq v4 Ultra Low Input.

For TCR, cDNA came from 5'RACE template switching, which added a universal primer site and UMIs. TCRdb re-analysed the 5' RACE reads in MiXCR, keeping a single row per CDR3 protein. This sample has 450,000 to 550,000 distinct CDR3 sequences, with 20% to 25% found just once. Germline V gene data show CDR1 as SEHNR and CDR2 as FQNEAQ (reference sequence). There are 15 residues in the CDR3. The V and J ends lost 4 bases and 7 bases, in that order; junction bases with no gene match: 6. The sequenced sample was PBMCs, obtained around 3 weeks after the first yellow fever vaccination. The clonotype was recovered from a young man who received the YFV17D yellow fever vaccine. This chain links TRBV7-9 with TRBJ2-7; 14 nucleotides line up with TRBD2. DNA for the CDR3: TGTGCCAGCAGCTCGGGACTAGCGGGGGCCTGGGAGCAGTACTTC. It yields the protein CASSSGLAGAWEQYF.